This TCR beta chain came from a study of long-term antiretroviral therapy in people with HIV (dated by TCRdb to 2021 to 2024). As for the study more broadly: The earliest samples were collected approximately a decade before the 2015 WHO recommendation for immediate ART, a period when ART was typically delayed until CD4 counts fell. Among the 30 or so participants with HIV, over nine were female. No cross-contamination during QIAcube processing was seen in test extractions of a monoclonal T-cell line run alongside 30 or so polyclonal samples. From 25 to 30 adults with confirmed HIV infection, the cohort provided approximately 190 cryopreserved PBMC samples, gathered serially across a mean of approximately six years (range 1-12). A retrospective serial study tested whether ART initiation and durable HIV suppression were associated with changes in peripheral blood TRB repertoire composition and diversity.

The immunoSEQ hsTCRB v3.0 assay was used at survey level resolution to sequence the TRB variable region. TRB sequencing targeted a depth of roughly 35,000-55,000 T-cell genomes per sample. An Illumina MiSeq with a v3 150-cycle kit was used to sequence the pooled TRB libraries. In the source study's methods: Repertoire analysis ran in R within a reproducible Nextflow workflow covering QC, data transformation and analysis. LymphoSeq2, an R package for exploring AIRR-Seq data, was used to implement custom analyses. After excluding a handful of samples that yielded fewer than 5000 total TRB sequences, 150 to 200 HIV repertoires remained for analysis. Among the 180 to 200 HIV repertoires that were kept, 59 were collected before ART initiation and more than 120 were collected after ART initiation. Each repertoire was downsampled to 5000 TRB nucleotide sequences, and summary statistics were averaged across 100 downsampling iterations. Only TRB sequences with CDR3 regions of at least seven amino acids were retained for analysis. Diversity was assessed using a clonality score derived from Shannon entropy and using the Gini coefficient. In the repertoire networks, any two of the top 5000 CDR3 amino acid sequences were linked whenever the two sequences differed by an edit distance of one. For TRB CDR3 amino acid sequences, GLIPH2 was used to predict antigen specificity groups and MHC restriction. To flag known associations with CMV, EBV, HIV or tissue antigens, CDR3 amino acid sequences were compared against VDJdb and McPAS-TCR. Pre-ART, post-ART and control groups were compared with Wilcoxon signed-rank tests and Holm-Bonferroni correction. What TCRdb holds here is the immuneACCESS table cut down to in-frame rearrangements. Part of the clones is not present; checked against another copy, under half of the missing clones reflect an unresolved V gene, and the others are unexplained. V and J calls and clone size are copied from that table; D and trimming were computed from the DNA. Across this sample there are tens of thousands of clones, with 88% seen only once. The ten largest make up about 4% of the sample.

Results the study describes overall, beyond this receptor: The samples span the years 2004 to 2017, and the ART regimens used at that time may not be as effective as current regimens. Expanded TRB clones identified before ART initiation dominated the repertoire at all time points, although this dominance fluctuated and declined in many PLHIV after ART. No data were available on ART adherence, viral resistance or therapy changes, limiting inferences about post-ART repertoire changes. Limited PBMC availability meant only the TCR beta chain was sequenced, without alpha chain pairing. ART initiation was associated with a significant increase in TRB diversity, but diversity stayed significantly below transplant donor controls even after long-term ART. Because pre-ART samples had limited cell numbers, profiling was done on unsorted PBMC rather than on sorted CD4+ and CD8+ T cells. CDR3 length ranges in HIV repertoires were narrower than in controls, and network structure suggested an antigen-experienced repertoire with only a slight naive shift after ART.

To be included, a participant needed at least one PBMC sample from before ART initiation plus at least two post-ART samples. Treatment was received in the United States of America by all participants with HIV. Before DNA extraction, cryopreserved samples of roughly 0.9-11 million PBMC were thawed and then washed. At the time of the earliest PBMC sample, participants with HIV were aged between roughly 20 and 60 years. PBMC samples from each participant spanned 1-4 timepoints before ART initiation and 2-8 timepoints after ART initiation, with a median of 7 samples. For every participant, serial HIV viral load, CD4+ T-cell count, ART history and demographic data were obtained. Genomic DNA was extracted from unsorted PBMC with a Qiagen kit on a QIAcube, with processing performed in batches of 12 samples. On this clone itself: The target of this receptor is not known. Base qualities are not recorded, but no much larger clone differs from it by a single base.

Including cysteine and phenylalanine, the CDR3 has 14 amino acids. Kept here is only the CDR3 DNA, which spans 42 bases and is read in frame from base 1. The germline V gene encodes CDR1 MNHEY and CDR2 SMNVEV (reference sequence). V drops 6 bases and J drops 5 bases, leaving 13 bases in between. The source was unsorted PBMCs, collected 2.3 years after starting antiretroviral therapy. The sequence came from a man in his sixties with HIV. Rearrangement joined TRBV27 to TRBJ2-2; the D region possibly corresponds to TRBD1 (5 bases align). CDR3 sequence: CASSHLGRTGELFF. The sequence in DNA is TGTGCCAGCAGCCACTTGGGGCGGACCGGGGAGCTGTTTTTT.